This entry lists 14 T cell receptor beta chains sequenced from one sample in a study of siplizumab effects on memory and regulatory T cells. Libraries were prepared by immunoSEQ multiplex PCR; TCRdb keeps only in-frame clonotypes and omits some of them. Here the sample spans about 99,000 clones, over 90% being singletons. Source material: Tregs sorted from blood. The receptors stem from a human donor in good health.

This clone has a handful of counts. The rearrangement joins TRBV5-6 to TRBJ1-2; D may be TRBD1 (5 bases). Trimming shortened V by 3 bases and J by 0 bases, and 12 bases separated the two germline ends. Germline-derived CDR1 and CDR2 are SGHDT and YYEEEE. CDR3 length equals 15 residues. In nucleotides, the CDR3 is TGTGCCAGCAGCTCGGGACGGTCCACTAACTATGGCTACACCTTC. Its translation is CASSSGRSTNYGYTF.

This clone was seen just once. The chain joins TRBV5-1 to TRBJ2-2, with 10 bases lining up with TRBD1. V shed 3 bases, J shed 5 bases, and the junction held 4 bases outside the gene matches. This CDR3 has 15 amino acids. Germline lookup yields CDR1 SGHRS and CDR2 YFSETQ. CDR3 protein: CASSSGTGVTGELFF. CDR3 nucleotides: TGCGCCAGCAGCTCCGGGACAGGGGTTACCGGGGAGCTGTTTTTT.

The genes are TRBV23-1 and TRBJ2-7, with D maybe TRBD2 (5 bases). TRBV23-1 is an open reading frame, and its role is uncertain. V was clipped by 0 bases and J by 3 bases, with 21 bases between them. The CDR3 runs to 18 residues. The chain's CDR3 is CASSQSPGRRTGNYEQYF. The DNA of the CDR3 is TGCGCCAGCAGTCAATCGCCCGGTCGGAGGACTGGGAACTACGAGCAGTACTTC.

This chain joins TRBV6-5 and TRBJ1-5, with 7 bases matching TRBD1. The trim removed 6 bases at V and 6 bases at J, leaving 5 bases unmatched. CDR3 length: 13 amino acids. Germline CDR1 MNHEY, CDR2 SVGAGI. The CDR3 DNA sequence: TGTGCCAGCAGACGGGACAGTTTTCAGCCCCAGCATTTT. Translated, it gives CASRRDSFQPQHF.

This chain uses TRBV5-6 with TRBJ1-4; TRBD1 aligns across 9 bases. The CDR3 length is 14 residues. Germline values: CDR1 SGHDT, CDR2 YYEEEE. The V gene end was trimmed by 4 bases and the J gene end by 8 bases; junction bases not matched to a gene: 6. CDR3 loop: CASSHWDRVEKLFF. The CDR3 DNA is TGTGCCAGCAGCCACTGGGACAGGGTGGAAAAACTGTTTTTT. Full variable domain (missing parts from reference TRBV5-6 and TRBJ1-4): DAGVTQSPTHLIKTRGQQVTLRCSPKSGHDTVSWYQQALGQGPQFIFQYYEEEERQRGNFPDRFSGHQFPNYSSELNVNALLLGDSALYLCASSHWDRVEKLFFGSGTQLSVL.

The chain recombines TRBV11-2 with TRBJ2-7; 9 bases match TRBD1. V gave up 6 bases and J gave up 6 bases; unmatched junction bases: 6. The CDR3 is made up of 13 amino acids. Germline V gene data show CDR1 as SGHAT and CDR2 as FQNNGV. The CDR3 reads CASSNRGPPEQYF. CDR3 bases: TGTGCCAGCAGTAACAGGGGGCCGCCCGAGCAGTACTTC.

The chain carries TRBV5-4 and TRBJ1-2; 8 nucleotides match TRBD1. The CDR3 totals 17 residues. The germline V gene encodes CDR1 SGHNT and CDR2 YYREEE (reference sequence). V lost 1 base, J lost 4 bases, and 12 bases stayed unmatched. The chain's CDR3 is CASSLRDRLKPPYGYTF. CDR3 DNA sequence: TGTGCCAGCAGCTTGAGGGACAGGCTTAAACCCCCCTATGGCTACACCTTC.

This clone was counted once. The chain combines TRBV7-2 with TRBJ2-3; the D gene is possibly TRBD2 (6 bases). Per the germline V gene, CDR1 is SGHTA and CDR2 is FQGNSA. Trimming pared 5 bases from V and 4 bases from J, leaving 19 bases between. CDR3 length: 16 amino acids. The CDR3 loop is CASSPEGLSGSDTQYF. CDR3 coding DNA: TGTGCCAGCAGCCCCGAGGGCCTCAGCGGGTCAGATACGCAGTATTTT.

CDR3 sequence (DNA): TGCGCCAGCAGCGCTACCCTCACGAACACTGAAGCTTTCTTT. This translates into CASSATLTNTEAFF. The chain uses TRBV5-1 and TRBJ1-1; no reliable D call. The CDR3 contains 14 residues. Per germline, CDR1 SGHRS and CDR2 YFSETQ. Trimming took off 4 bases at V and 1 base at J, with 11 bases between the two ends.

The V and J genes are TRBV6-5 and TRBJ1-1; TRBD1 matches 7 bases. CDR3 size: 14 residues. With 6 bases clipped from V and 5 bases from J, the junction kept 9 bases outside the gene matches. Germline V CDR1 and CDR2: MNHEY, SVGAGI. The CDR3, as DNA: TGTGCCAGCAGGCGTAGACAGGGAAATACTGAAGCTTTCTTT. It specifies CASRRRQGNTEAFF.

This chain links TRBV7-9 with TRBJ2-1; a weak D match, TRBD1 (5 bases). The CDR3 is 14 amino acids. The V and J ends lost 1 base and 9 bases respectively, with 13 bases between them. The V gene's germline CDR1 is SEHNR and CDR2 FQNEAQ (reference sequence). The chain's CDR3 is CASSLVNRTTEQFF. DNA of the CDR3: TGTGCCAGCAGCTTAGTGAACAGGACGACTGAGCAGTTCTTC. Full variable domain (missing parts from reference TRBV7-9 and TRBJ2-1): DTGVSQNPRHKITKRGQNVTFRCDPISEHNRLYWYRQTLGQGPEFLTYFQNEAQLEKSRLLSDRFSAERPKGSFSTLEIQRTEQGDSAMYLCASSLVNRTTEQFFGPGTRLTVL.

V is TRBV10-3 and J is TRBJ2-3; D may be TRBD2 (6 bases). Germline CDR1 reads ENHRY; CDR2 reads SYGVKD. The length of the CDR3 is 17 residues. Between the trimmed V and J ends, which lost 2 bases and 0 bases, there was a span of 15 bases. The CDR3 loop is CAISESSGTRSTDTQYF. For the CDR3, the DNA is TGTGCCATCAGTGAGAGTTCCGGGACTCGGAGCACAGATACGCAGTATTTT.

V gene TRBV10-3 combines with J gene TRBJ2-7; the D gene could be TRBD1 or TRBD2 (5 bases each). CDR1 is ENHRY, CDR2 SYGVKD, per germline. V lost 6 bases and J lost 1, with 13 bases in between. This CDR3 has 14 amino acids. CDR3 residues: CAISHRDGSYEQYF. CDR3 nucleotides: TGTGCCATCAGCCACCGGGACGGATCCTACGAGCAGTACTTC.

CDR3 DNA: TGTGCCAGTAGTAGGGTTTTAGCTAACTATGGCTACACCTTC. Translation: CASSRVLANYGYTF. This sequence joins TRBV19 and TRBJ1-2, with D unclear. In germline, CDR1 is LNHDA, CDR2 SQIVND (reference sequence). This CDR3 region has 14 residues. Trimming left V 4 bases short and J 0 bases short, with 9 bases between.